These T cell receptor beta chains were read from a single sample in a study of blood T cell repertoires in COVID-19. Profiling relied on immunoSEQ multiplex PCR, and the TCRdb table lists in-frame clones only, not all of them. The table has over 150,000 clones, 79% seen once; the top ten hold roughly 19%. Sequencing used PBMCs or T cells enriched from blood (not recorded which). All receptors derive from an older woman in a cohort exposed to, infected with or recovered from COVID-19 (not recorded which). Both conserved end residues are part of each CDR3. A D gene is named only where the DNA matches it firmly. Expanded clones are given a class, and other clones once, few, many or no size at all.

size	J	V	D	DNA	CDR3
-	TRBJ2-1	TRBV5-1	TRBD2	TGCGCCAGCAGACTAGCGGGAGGGCCTACACCCTTATACAATGAGCAGTTCTTC	CASRLAGGPTPLYNEQFF
few	TRBJ1-1	TRBV27	TRBD1	TGTGCCAGTTCTCAGGGGGCAACGGTGAACACTGAAGCTTTCTTT	CASSQGATVNTEAFF
once	TRBJ2-3	TRBV5-1	TRBD1	TGCGCCAGCAGCCGGGACAGGGGTTCAGATACGCAGTATTTT	CASSRDRGSDTQYF
-	TRBJ2-7	TRBV11-3	-	TGTGCCAGTCACTTCCCTCCGAGGCCTTCCTACGAGCAGTACTTC	CASHFPPRPSYEQYF
few	TRBJ2-1	TRBV9	TRBD2	TGTGCCAGCAGCGTAGAACCAGCGGGAATCTACAATGAGCAGTTCTTC	CASSVEPAGIYNEQFF
few	TRBJ2-7	TRBV19	TRBD2	TGTGCCAGTAGCACGGGAGGGAGGCCTATGTACGAGCAGTACTTC	CASSTGGRPMYEQYF
-	TRBJ1-6	TRBV30	TRBD1	TGTGCCTGGGCCCCAGGGGGGACTTCACCCCTCCACTTT	CAWAPGGTSPLHF
few	TRBJ2-7	TRBV4-1	-	TGCGCCAGCAGCCTAGAGGCTCCGGGAGCAGGGCAAGGGCCCTACGAGCAGTACTTC	CASSLEAPGAGQGPYEQYF
-	TRBJ2-1	TRBV5-5	TRBD2	TGTGCCAGCAGCTTGCCCCCGACTAGCGGGATAGATAGTCCCTACAATGAGCAGTTCTTC	CASSLPPTSGIDSPYNEQFF
-	TRBJ2-7	TRBV5-4	TRBD2	TGTGCCAGCAGCCCCCCCGGGACTAGCGGGACCCACGAGCAGTACTTC	CASSPPGTSGTHEQYF
once	TRBJ1-2	TRBV3-1/TRBV3-2	-	TGTGCCAGCAGCCGCGAGGCGAGGAGCTACTATGGCTACACCTTC	CASSREARSYYGYTF
-	TRBJ2-3	TRBV2	-	TGTGCCAGCAGGGGCAGAACTAGCACAGATACGCAGTATTTT	CASRGRTSTDTQYF
-	TRBJ2-1	TRBV28	TRBD2	TGTGCCAGCAGTTTAGGGCCAGCGGGGAGGGCCTACAATGAGCAGTTCTTC	CASSLGPAGRAYNEQFF
-	TRBJ2-5	TRBV4-1	TRBD2	TGCGCCAGCAGCCAGGACAGACTAGCGGGAAGGGAGACCCAGTACTTC	CASSQDRLAGRETQYF
-	TRBJ2-2	TRBV3-1/TRBV3-2	TRBD2	TGTGCCAGCAGCTTCAGCGGGAGCGGCACCGGGGAGCTGTTTTTT	CASSFSGSGTGELFF
-	TRBJ2-3	TRBV7-3	TRBD2	TGTGCCAGCAGCTTAACAGGGACTAGGATGGATACGCAGTATTTT	CASSLTGTRMDTQYF
-	TRBJ2-7	TRBV11-3	TRBD2	TGTGCCAGCAGCCCTAGCGGGAGCGTAGGCGAGCAGTACTTC	CASSPSGSVGEQYF
-	TRBJ1-1	TRBV28	-	TGTGCCAGCAGTTTATCACCAGGCCGTCCCACTGAAGCTTTCTTT	CASSLSPGRPTEAFF
-	TRBJ2-7	TRBV10-1	TRBD2	TGCGCCAGCAGTGAGTCGACTAGCGGCACCTACGAGCAGTACTTC	CASSESTSGTYEQYF
once	TRBJ2-4	TRBV6-2/TRBV6-3	TRBD2	TGTGCCAGCAGTTCTCAGACCGGGACTAGCGGGTGGCTAGCCAAAAACATTCAGTACTTC	CASSSQTGTSGWLAKNIQYF
-	TRBJ1-4	TRBV2	-	TGTGCCAGCAGACCCACAGCCGCAACTAATGAAAAACTGTTTTTT	CASRPTAATNEKLFF
once	TRBJ2-7	TRBV19	TRBD2	TGTGCCACCCGACCTAGCGGGAGTTATCGCGAGCAGTACTTC	CATRPSGSYREQYF
-	TRBJ1-2	TRBV2	-	TGTGCCAGCAGTCAACAGGGTATTGACTATGGCTACACCTTC	CASSQQGIDYGYTF
-	TRBJ2-6	TRBV24-1	-	TGTGCCACCAGTGATTCCGGGACACCCTCTGGGGCCAACGTCCTGACTTTC	CATSDSGTPSGANVLTF
-	TRBJ2-1	TRBV30	-	TGTGCCTGGAGTGTAGGCGGCCATGCGCTGTTCTTC	CAWSVGGHALFF
-	TRBJ2-1	TRBV7-9	TRBD2	TGTGCCAGCAGCTCCGGACTAGCGGGATTGCAGTTCTTC	CASSSGLAGLQFF
-	TRBJ2-3	TRBV28	TRBD2	TGTGCCAGCAGTTCTATTCGGACTAGCGGGGGGAGAGATACGCAGTATTTT	CASSSIRTSGGRDTQYF
-	TRBJ1-2	TRBV18	-	TGTGCCAGCTCACCATTCGACAATGACTATGGCTACACCTTC	CASSPFDNDYGYTF